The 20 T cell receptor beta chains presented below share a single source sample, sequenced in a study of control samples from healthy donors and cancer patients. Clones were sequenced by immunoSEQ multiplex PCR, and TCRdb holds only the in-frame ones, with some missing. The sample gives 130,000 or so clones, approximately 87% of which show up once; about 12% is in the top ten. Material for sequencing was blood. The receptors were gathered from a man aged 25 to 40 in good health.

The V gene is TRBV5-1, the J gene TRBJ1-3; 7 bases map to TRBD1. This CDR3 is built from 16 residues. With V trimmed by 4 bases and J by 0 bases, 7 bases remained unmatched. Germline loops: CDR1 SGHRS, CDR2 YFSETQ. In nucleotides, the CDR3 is TGCGCCAGCAGCCTGAATAGACAGGGCTCTGGAAACACCATATATTTT. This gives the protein CASSLNRQGSGNTIYF.

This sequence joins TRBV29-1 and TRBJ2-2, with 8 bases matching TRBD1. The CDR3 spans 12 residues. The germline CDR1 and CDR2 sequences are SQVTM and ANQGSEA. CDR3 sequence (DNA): TGCAGTGCGACAGGGGTGGGCGGGGAGCTGTTTTTT. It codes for CSATGVGGELFF.

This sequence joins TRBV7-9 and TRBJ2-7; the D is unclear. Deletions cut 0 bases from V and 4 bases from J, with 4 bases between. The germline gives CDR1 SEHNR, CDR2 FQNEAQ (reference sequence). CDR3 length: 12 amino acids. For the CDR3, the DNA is TGTGCCAGCAGCTTAGCCTATTACGAGCAGTACTTC. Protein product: CASSLAYYEQYF.

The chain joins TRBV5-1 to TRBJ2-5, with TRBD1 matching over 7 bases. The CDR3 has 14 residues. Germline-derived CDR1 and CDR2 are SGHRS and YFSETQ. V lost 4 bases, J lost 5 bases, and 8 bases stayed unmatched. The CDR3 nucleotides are TGCGCCAGCAGCCGCCGAGGGGGCCGGGAGACCCAGTACTTC. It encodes CASSRRGGRETQYF.

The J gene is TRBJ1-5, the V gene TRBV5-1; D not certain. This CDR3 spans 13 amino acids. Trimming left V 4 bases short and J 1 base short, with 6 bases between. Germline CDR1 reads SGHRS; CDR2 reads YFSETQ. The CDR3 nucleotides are TGCGCCAGCAGCACGGACAGCAATCAGCCCCAGCATTTT. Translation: CASSTDSNQPQHF.

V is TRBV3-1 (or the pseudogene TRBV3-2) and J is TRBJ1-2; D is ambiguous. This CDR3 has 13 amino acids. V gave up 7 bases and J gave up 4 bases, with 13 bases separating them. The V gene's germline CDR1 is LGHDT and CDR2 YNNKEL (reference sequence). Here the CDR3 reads CASTMDRSYGYTF. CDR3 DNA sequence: TGTGCCAGCACGATGGATAGGTCCTATGGCTACACCTTC.

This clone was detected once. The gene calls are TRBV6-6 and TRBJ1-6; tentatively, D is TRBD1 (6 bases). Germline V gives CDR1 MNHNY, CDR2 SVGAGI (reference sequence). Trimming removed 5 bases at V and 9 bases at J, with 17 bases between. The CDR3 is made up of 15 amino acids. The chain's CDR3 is CASSPFGGLGSPLHF. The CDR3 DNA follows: TGTGCCAGCAGTCCTTTCGGGGGCCTGGGTTCACCCCTCCACTTT.

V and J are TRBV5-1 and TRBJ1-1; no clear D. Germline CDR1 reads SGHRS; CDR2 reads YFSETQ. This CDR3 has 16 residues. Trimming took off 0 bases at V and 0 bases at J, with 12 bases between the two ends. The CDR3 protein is CASSLGAVAMNTEAFF. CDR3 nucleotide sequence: TGCGCCAGCAGCTTGGGGGCAGTAGCCATGAACACTGAAGCTTTCTTT.

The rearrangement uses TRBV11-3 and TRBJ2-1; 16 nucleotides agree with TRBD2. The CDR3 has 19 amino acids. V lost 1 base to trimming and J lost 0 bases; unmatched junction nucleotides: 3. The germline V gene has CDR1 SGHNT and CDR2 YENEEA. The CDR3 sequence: CASSLAGTSGGASYNEQFF. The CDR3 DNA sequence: TGTGCCAGCAGCTTAGCGGGGACTAGCGGGGGGGCCTCCTACAATGAGCAGTTCTTC.

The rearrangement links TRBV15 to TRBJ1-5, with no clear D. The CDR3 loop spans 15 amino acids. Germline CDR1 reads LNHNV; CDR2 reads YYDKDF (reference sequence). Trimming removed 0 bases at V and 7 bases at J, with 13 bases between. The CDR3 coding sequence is TGTGCCACCAGCAGAGAGGGCAGGATAGGACAGCCCCAGCATTTT. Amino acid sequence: CATSREGRIGQPQHF.

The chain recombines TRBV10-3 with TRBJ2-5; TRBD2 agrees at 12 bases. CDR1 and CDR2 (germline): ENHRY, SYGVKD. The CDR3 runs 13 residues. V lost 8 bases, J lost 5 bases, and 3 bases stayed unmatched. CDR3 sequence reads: CAIRTSGEETQYF. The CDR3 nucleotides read TGTGCCATCCGGACTAGCGGGGAGGAGACCCAGTACTTC.

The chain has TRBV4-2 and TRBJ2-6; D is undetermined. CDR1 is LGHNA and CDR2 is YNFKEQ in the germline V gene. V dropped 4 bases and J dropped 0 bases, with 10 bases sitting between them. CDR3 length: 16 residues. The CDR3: CASSPAQISGANVLTF. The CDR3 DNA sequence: TGTGCCAGCAGCCCAGCTCAAATCTCTGGGGCCAACGTCCTGACTTTC.

CDR3 sequence reads: CSVSDGAGNQPQHF. CDR3 DNA sequence: TGCAGCGTTTCGGACGGCGCGGGCAATCAGCCCCAGCATTTT. V is TRBV29-1 and J is TRBJ1-5; D not resolved. The CDR3 is 14 residues long. Germline assignment: CDR1 SQVTM and CDR2 ANQGSEA. V was cut by 5 bases and J by 2 bases, with 13 bases left in between. Drawing the rest from reference TRBV29-1 and TRBJ1-5, the complete variable domain is SAVISQKPSRDICQRGTSLTIQCQVDSQVTMMFWYRQQPGQSLTLIATANQGSEATYESGFVIDKFPISRPNLTFSTLTVSNMSPEDSSIYLCSVSDGAGNQPQHFGDGTRLSIL.

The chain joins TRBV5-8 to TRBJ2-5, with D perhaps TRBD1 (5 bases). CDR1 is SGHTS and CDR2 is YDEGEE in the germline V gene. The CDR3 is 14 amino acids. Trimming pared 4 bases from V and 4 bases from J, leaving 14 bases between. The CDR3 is CASSDSLWRETQYF. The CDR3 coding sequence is TGTGCCAGCAGCGACAGCCTTTGGAGAGAGACCCAGTACTTC.

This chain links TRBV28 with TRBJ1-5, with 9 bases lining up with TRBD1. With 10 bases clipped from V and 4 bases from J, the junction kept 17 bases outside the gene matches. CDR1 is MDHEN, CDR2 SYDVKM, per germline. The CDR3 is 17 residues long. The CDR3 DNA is TGTGCCACCACACAGGGGGCTGGGTCGAGTGGGAATCAGCCCCAGCATTTT. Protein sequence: CATTQGAGSSGNQPQHF.

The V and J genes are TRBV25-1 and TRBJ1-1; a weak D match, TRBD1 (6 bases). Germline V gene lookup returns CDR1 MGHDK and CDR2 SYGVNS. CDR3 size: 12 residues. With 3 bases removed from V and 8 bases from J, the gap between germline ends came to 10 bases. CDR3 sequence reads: CASSEVDSEAFF. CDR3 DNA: TGTGCCAGCAGTGAGGTGGACAGCGAAGCTTTCTTT.

DNA of the CDR3: TGTGCCAGCAGCGTAGGGACAGGGGCCTACACAGATACGCAGTATTTT. Its translation is CASSVGTGAYTDTQYF. This chain connects TRBV9 to TRBJ2-3; 9 positions match TRBD1. The J segment lost 2 bases and the V segment lost 0 bases, leaving 4 bases of the junction unmatched. Germline loops: CDR1 SGDLS, CDR2 YYNGEE. The CDR3 is 16 amino acids.

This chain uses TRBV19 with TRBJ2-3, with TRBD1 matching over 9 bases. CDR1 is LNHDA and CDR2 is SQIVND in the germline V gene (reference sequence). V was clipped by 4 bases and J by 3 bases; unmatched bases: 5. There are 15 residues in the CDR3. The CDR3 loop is CASSTGQGRTDTQYF. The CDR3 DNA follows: TGTGCCAGTAGTACCGGACAGGGGAGGACAGATACGCAGTATTTT.

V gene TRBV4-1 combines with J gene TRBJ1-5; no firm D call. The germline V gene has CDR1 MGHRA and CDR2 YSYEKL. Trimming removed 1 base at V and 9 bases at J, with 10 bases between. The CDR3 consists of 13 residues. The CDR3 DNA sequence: TGCGCCAGCAGCCAAGCCGGGGTAGGGCCCCAGCATTTT. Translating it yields CASSQAGVGPQHF.

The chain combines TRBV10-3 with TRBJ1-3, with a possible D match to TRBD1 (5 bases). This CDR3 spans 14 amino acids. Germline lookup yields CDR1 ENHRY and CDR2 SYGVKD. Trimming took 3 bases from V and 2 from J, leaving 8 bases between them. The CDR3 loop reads CAISDGTAGNTIYF. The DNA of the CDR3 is TGTGCCATCAGTGACGGGACGGCTGGAAACACCATATATTTT.